The clone carrying this T cell receptor (beta chain) has at least ten counts. What it binds is unknown. The source of the sample is a study of T cells in Graves' hyperthyroidism and ophthalmopathy. Study results and caveats: Most expanded thyroid clonotypes above 0.001 also appeared in blood.

Fresh peripheral blood, approximately 10 ml, was the source of the PBMCs. The V gene's germline CDR1 is MNHNY and CDR2 SVGAGI (reference sequence). The V gene lost 0 bases and the J gene lost 6 bases, with 14 bases spanning the gap. The CDR3 is 15 residues long. Template material for amplifying TCR beta CDR3 regions consisted of RNA transcripts. The HTBI set primed first-round TCR CDR3 RT-PCR. A single record per CDR3 protein comes from TCRdb applying MiXCR to the multiplex PCR reads. The sample yields approximately 590,000 distinct CDR3 sequences, 15% to 18% seen once. This receptor was taken from a woman aged 25 to 39 with Graves' hyperthyroidism. The chain is built from TRBV6-6 and TRBJ1-1; weak D call: TRBD1 (5 bases). Material for sequencing was blood. The chain's CDR3 is CASSYSGRERAEAFF. The CDR3 bases are TGTGCCAGCAGTTACTCGGGCAGGGAGCGGGCTGAAGCTTTCTTT.